The rows below give T cell receptor beta chains drawn from one sample of a study of T cells in Graves' hyperthyroidism and ophthalmopathy. TCRdb reprocessed the multiplex PCR reads with MiXCR, giving one entry per CDR3 protein. Among 200,000 to 250,000 distinct CDR3 sequences listed, 17% were seen once. The sequenced sample consisted of blood. All receptors come from a woman between 45 and 60 years old with Graves' hyperthyroidism. CDR3s include the opening cysteine and the closing phenylalanine or tryptophan. The D gene is left open where the match is weak. Some rows mark clone size as missing; the rest say once, few, many or name a class of expanded clone.

j_call d_call clone_size v_call cdr3_aa cdr3_nt
TRBJ2-7 TRBD2 many TRBV6-1 CASTYGGASWIETYEQYF TGTGCCAGCACCTACGGGGGGGCTAGTTGGATAGAAACCTACGAGCAGTACTTC
TRBJ1-5 - few TRBV7-3 CASSLDGGADQPQHF TGTGCCAGCAGCTTAGATGGGGGTGCGGATCAGCCCCAGCATTTT
TRBJ1-5 - - TRBV20-1 CSAFVRGGYQPQHF TGCAGTGCTTTTGTCAGGGGAGGCTATCAGCCCCAGCATTTT
TRBJ1-1 TRBD1 many TRBV29-1 CSAQGAYTEAFF TGCAGCGCTCAGGGGGCATACACTGAAGCTTTCTTT
TRBJ2-7 - - TRBV27 CASSLWYGTGYEQYF TGTGCCAGCAGTTTATGGTACGGGACGGGCTACGAGCAGTACTTC
TRBJ2-5 TRBD2 - TRBV10-3 CAISESASGRAREETQYF TGTGCCATCAGTGAGTCGGCTAGCGGGAGGGCCCGAGAAGAGACCCAGTACTTC
TRBJ2-3 - few TRBV6-5 CASSYPGTATTQFF TGTGCCAGCAGTTACCCCGGGACCGCGACAACGCAGTTTTTT
TRBJ2-7 - many TRBV3-1 CASSPFTSSYEQYF TGTGCCAGCAGCCCCTTTACGAGCTCCTACGAGCAGTACTTC
TRBJ2-1 TRBD2 few TRBV24-1 CATSEGGGGNEQFF TGTGCCACCAGTGAAGGTGGGGGGGGCAATGAGCAGTTCTTC
TRBJ1-5 TRBD1 - TRBV9 CASSVEGAGNQPQHF TGTGCCAGCAGCGTAGAGGGGGCAGGGAATCAGCCCCAGCATTTT
TRBJ2-1 - few TRBV7-8 CASSPSSSSNLPSDNEQLF TGTGCCAGCAGCCCTAGTTCCTCTAGCAACCTCCCTTCGGACAATGAGCAGCTCTTC
TRBJ2-1 TRBD1 - TRBV3-1 CASSHLTLRDRIYNEQFF TGTGCCAGCAGCCATCTGACGCTTCGGGACAGGATCTACAATGAGCAGTTCTTC
TRBJ1-2 TRBD1 - TRBV29-1 CSVSDRDDGYTF TGCAGCGTCTCGGACAGGGACGATGGCTACACCTTC
TRBJ2-3 - - TRBV11-1 CASSPPDSVGTDTQYF TGTGCCAGCAGTCCCCCTGATAGCGTGGGCACAGATACGCAGTATTTT
TRBJ2-7 - few TRBV11-2 CASSWDFEQYF TGTGCCAGCAGCTGGGATTTCGAGCAGTACTTC
TRBJ2-5 TRBD1 - TRBV29-1 CSVGTGQLSETQYF TGCAGCGTTGGGACAGGGCAGCTTTCGGAGACCCAGTACTTC
TRBJ2-6 - few TRBV6-2/TRBV6-3 CASKAGGGGANVLTF TGTGCCAGCAAGGCAGGTGGTGGTGGGGCCAACGTCCTGACTTTC
TRBJ2-1 TRBD2 many TRBV11-2 CASSLKTSGRNEQFF TGTGCCAGCAGCTTAAAGACTAGCGGGAGAAATGAGCAGTTCTTC
TRBJ1-1 - many TRBV3-1 CASSPALRGVEAFF TGTGCCAGCAGCCCTGCCCTCAGAGGGGTTGAAGCTTTCTTT
TRBJ1-4 - - TRBV5-8 CASSSGTGNEKLFF TGTGCCAGCAGCTCCGGGACGGGTAATGAAAAACTGTTTTTT
TRBJ1-1 - few TRBV5-1 CASSSSPPTEGFAEAFF TGCGCCAGCAGCTCGAGCCCTCCGACAGAAGGATTTGCTGAAGCTTTCTTT
TRBJ2-5 TRBD1 many TRBV3-1 CASTGTGKTQYF TGTGCCAGTACCGGGACAGGAAAGACCCAGTACTTC
TRBJ2-1 TRBD2 many TRBV9 CASSRGLAGGGARYNEQFF TGTGCCAGCAGCCGGGGACTAGCGGGAGGCGGTGCTAGATACAATGAGCAGTTCTTC
TRBJ1-6 - - TRBV11-2 CASSQEGGFDSPLHF TGTGCCAGCAGCCAAGAAGGGGGGTTTGATTCACCCCTCCACTTT
TRBJ2-4 - - TRBV2 CASSDRWLAKNIQYF TGTGCCAGCAGTGACAGATGGCTAGCCAAAAACATTCAGTACTTC
TRBJ2-1 - many TRBV20-1 CSASVPAGNEQFF TGCAGTGCTAGTGTCCCAGCGGGTAATGAGCAGTTCTTC
TRBJ1-4 - many TRBV7-8 CASSPLGTTNEKLFF TGTGCCAGCAGCCCTCTGGGAACAACTAATGAAAAACTGTTTTTT
TRBJ1-2 - many TRBV3-1 CASVRGGGYTF TGTGCCAGCGTGCGGGGTGGTGGCTACACCTTC
TRBJ2-2 TRBD2 many TRBV20-1 CSASPPSGRVTGELFF TGCAGTGCTAGCCCCCCTAGCGGGAGAGTAACCGGGGAGCTGTTTTTT
TRBJ1-2 - many TRBV5-1 CASSPTGFDYGYTF TGCGCCAGCAGCCCTACAGGGTTTGACTATGGCTACACCTTC
TRBJ2-2 - - TRBV6-2/TRBV6-3 CASSKTGFGSSTSSNTGELFF TGTGCCAGCAGCAAGACAGGTTTTGGTTCCTCAACTTCTTCGAACACCGGGGAGCTGTTTTTT
TRBJ2-3 - many TRBV10-1 CASSESPRQTDTQYF TGCGCCAGCAGTGAGTCACCTAGACAGACAGATACGCAGTATTTT
TRBJ2-7 - many TRBV29-1 CSVEDKVYEQYF TGCAGCGTTGAAGATAAGGTCTACGAGCAGTACTTC
TRBJ2-5 - many TRBV11-2 CASRTWGETQYF TGTGCCAGCAGGACCTGGGGAGAGACCCAGTACTTC
TRBJ1-2 TRBD1 - TRBV7-9 CASSLAEGAGYTF TGTGCCAGCAGCTTAGCGGAGGGGGCAGGCTACACCTTC
TRBJ2-7 - - TRBV20-1 CSGTGLSRSYEQYF TGCAGTGGAACCGGTCTTAGCAGGTCCTACGAGCAGTACTTC
TRBJ2-3 - few TRBV6-5 CASSYSFAFSTDTQYF TGTGCCAGCAGTTACTCGTTTGCCTTTAGCACAGATACGCAGTATTTT
TRBJ2-5 - many TRBV28 CASRQGWQETQYF TGTGCCAGCAGACAGGGTTGGCAAGAGACCCAGTACTTC
TRBJ1-5 - many TRBV10-2 CASSDHRDRQPQHF TGCGCCAGCAGTGACCACAGGGATCGGCAGCCCCAGCATTTT
TRBJ1-5 - many TRBV2 CASKGNGGLQPQHF TGTGCCAGCAAGGGGAATGGGGGGCTTCAGCCCCAGCATTTT
TRBJ2-3 TRBD2 - TRBV20-1 CSARDGGLATDTQYF TGCAGTGCTAGAGATGGGGGACTAGCGACAGATACGCAGTATTTT
TRBJ1-5 - many TRBV30 CAWSPGKQPQHF TGTGCCTGGAGTCCCGGGAAGCAGCCCCAGCATTTT
TRBJ2-3 - - TRBV30 CARVAEEESDTQYF TGTGCCCGCGTAGCGGAAGAAGAGTCAGATACGCAGTATTTT
TRBJ2-1 TRBD2 many TRBV20-1 CSASEREGPAFNEQFF TGCAGTGCTAGTGAGCGGGAGGGCCCCGCGTTCAATGAGCAGTTCTTC
TRBJ1-4 - few TRBV20-1 CSAYGTSTATNEKLFF TGCAGTGCTTATGGGACCTCTACGGCAACTAATGAAAAACTGTTTTTT
TRBJ2-7 - many TRBV24-1 CATSDGATSTHEQYF TGTGCCACCAGTGATGGAGCGACTAGTACCCACGAGCAGTACTTC
TRBJ2-6 - few TRBV20-1 CSARDFAAAGGANVLTF TGCAGTGCTCGAGATTTCGCGGCGGCTGGTGGGGCCAACGTCCTGACTTTC
TRBJ1-5 TRBD1 few TRBV20-1 CSARTSNRGIFQPQHF TGCAGTGCTAGGACCTCGAACAGGGGAATTTTTCAGCCCCAGCATTTT
TRBJ2-7 - - TRBV5-4 CASSTTGLSYEQYF TGTGCCAGCAGCACGACGGGACTCTCCTACGAGCAGTACTTC
TRBJ1-5 - - TRBV20-1 CSASARNQPQHF TGCAGTGCTAGTGCTCGGAATCAGCCCCAGCATTTT